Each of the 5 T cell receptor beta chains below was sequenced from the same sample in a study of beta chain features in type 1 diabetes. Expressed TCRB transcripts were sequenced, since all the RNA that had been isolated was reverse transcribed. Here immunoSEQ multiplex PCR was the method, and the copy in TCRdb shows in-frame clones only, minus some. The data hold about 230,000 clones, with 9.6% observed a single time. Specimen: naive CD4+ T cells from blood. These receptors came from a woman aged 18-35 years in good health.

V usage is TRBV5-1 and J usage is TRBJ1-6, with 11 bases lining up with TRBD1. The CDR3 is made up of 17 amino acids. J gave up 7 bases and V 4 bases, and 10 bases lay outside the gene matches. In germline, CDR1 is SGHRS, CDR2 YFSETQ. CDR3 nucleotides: TGCGCCAGCAGCCTCACCGGGACAGGGGGTAAAAATTCACCCCTCCACTTT. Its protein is CASSLTGTGGKNSPLHF.

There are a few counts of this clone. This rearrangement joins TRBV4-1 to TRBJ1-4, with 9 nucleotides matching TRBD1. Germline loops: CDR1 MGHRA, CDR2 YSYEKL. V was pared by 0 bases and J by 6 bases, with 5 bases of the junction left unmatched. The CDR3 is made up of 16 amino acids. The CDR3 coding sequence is TGCGCCAGCAGCCAAGAAGGGACAGGGTGGGATGAAAAACTGTTTTTT. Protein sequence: CASSQEGTGWDEKLFF.

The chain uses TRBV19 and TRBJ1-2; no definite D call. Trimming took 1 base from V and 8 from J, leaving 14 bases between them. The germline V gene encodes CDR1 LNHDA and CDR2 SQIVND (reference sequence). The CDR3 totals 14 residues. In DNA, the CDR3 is TGTGCCAGTAGTATAGGAACGACTATGTACGGCTACACCTTC. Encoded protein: CASSIGTTMYGYTF. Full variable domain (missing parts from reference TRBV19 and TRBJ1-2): DGGITQSPKYLFRKEGQNVTLSCEQNLNHDAMYWYRQDPGQGLRLIYYSQIVNDFQKGDIAEGYSVSREKKESFPLTVTSAQKNPTAFYLCASSIGTTMYGYTFGSGTRLTVV.

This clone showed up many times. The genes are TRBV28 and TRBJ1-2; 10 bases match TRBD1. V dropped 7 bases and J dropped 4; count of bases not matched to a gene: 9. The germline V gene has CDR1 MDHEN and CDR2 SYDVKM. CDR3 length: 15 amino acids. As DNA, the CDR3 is TGTGCCAGCACACCGGGACAGGGGTTGGGCTATGGCTACACCTTC. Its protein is CASTPGQGLGYGYTF.

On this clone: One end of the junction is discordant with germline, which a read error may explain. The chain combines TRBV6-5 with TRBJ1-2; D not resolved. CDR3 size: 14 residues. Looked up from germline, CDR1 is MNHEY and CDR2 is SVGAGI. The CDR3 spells CASSDSGSSYGYTF. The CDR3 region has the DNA TGTGCCAGCAGTGACTCGGGGAGCTCTTATGGCTACACCTTC.